The 14 T cell receptor beta chains in this list originate from one sample, sequenced in a study of immune evolution from preneoplasia to lung adenocarcinoma. Clones were read by immunoSEQ multiplex PCR, and TCRdb kept only the in-frame ones, dropping some. The table includes around 39,000 clones, about 74% detected once. Sequencing was performed on FFPE invasive lung adenocarcinoma tissue. The receptors here all came from a person between 55 and 69 years old with lung adenocarcinoma.

The gene calls are TRBV4-2 and TRBJ1-4, with 8 bases that match TRBD1. Per the germline V gene, CDR1 is LGHNA and CDR2 is YNFKEQ. The CDR3 extends over 16 amino acids. J lost 8 bases, V lost 5 bases, and 13 bases had no gene match. This chain's CDR3 is CASSVPGQALGEKLFF. CDR3 nucleotide sequence: TGTGCCAGCAGCGTCCCGGGACAGGCCCTTGGGGAAAAACTGTTTTTT.

The chain employs TRBV7-8 and TRBJ2-4, with 11 bases matching TRBD2. Trimming cost V 5 bases and J 1 base; bases outside gene matches: 4. The CDR3 has 16 residues. Germline CDR1 is SGHVS and CDR2 is FQNEAQ. The CDR3 region has the DNA TGTGCCAGCAGCAAACTAGCGGGAGACGCCAAAAACATTCAGTACTTC. This sequence encodes CASSKLAGDAKNIQYF.

The chain carries TRBV6-1 and TRBJ1-5; possibly TRBD1 for D (6 bases). The germline gives CDR1 MNHNS, CDR2 SASEGT. V shed 4 bases and J shed 7 bases, with 17 bases lying between them. The CDR3 runs to 15 residues. The CDR3 here is CASSVSGEGGQPQHF. The CDR3 coding sequence is TGTGCCAGCAGTGTATCTGGGGAAGGGGGACAGCCCCAGCATTTT.

V usage is TRBV2 and J usage is TRBJ2-7; D possibly matches TRBD1 or TRBD2 (6 bases each). The germline V gene encodes CDR1 SNHLY and CDR2 FYNNEI. The CDR3 totals 14 residues. The V gene lost 3 bases and the J gene lost 5 bases, with 14 bases spanning the gap. CDR3 region: CASSDRGREDEQYF. The CDR3 coding sequence is TGTGCCAGCAGTGACCGGGGGCGCGAGGACGAGCAGTACTTC.

The gene calls are TRBV11-2 and TRBJ1-1; tentative D call: TRBD1 (5 bases). CDR1 and CDR2 from the germline V gene are SGHAT and FQNNGV. The CDR3 loop spans 13 amino acids. The V gene lost 5 bases and the J gene lost 1 base, with 8 bases spanning the gap. The CDR3: CASSHGGNTEAFF. CDR3 sequence (DNA): TGTGCCAGCAGCCATGGGGGGAACACTGAAGCTTTCTTT.

CDR3 protein: CASSRSGSSTDTQYF. CDR3 sequence (DNA): TGTGCCAGCAGCCGCTCAGGGAGTAGCACAGATACGCAGTATTTT. The chain recombines TRBV11-2 with TRBJ2-3; D may match TRBD1 or TRBD2 (5 bases each). In germline, CDR1 is SGHAT, CDR2 FQNNGV. V dropped 5 bases and J dropped 0 bases, with 12 bases sitting between them. This CDR3 is 15 amino acids long.

This chain joins TRBV7-9 and TRBJ2-7; possible D gene TRBD2, 6 bases. The CDR3 runs to 14 residues. Germline-derived CDR1 and CDR2 are SEHNR and FQNEAQ (reference sequence). V lost 1 base, J lost 3 bases, and 10 bases lay in between. The CDR3 protein is CASSLGGNVYEQYF. The DNA for the CDR3 is TGTGCCAGCAGCTTAGGCGGGAACGTCTACGAGCAGTACTTC.

The rearrangement uses TRBV4-1 and TRBJ2-5; TRBD1 aligns across 7 bases. The CDR3 has 16 residues. Germline CDR1 MGHRA, CDR2 YSYEKL. V dropped 1 base and J dropped 4; count of bases not matched to a gene: 9. CDR3 residues: CASSQGPGGSGETQYF. Written as DNA, the CDR3 is TGCGCCAGCAGCCAAGGTCCAGGGGGATCGGGAGAGACCCAGTACTTC.

V and J are TRBV18 and TRBJ2-1, with D perhaps TRBD2 (6 bases). Trimming pared 5 bases from V and 1 base from J, leaving 9 bases between. This CDR3 is 14 amino acids long. Germline V gene sequence: CDR1 KGHSH, CDR2 LQKENI. CDR3 protein: CASSGGASYNEQFF. The CDR3 DNA sequence: TGTGCCAGCTCAGGAGGGGCGTCCTACAATGAGCAGTTCTTC.

The rearrangement joins TRBV6-5 to TRBJ1-2; D might be TRBD1 (5 bases). The CDR3 has 15 amino acids. V gave up 0 bases and J gave up 4 bases, with 12 bases separating them. The germline gives CDR1 MNHEY, CDR2 SVGAGI. The CDR3 DNA is TGTGCCAGCAGTTACTCGAGTAACAGGATCTATGGCTACACCTTC. It is translated as CASSYSSNRIYGYTF.

V gene TRBV5-6 combines with J gene TRBJ2-1, with 9 bases lining up with TRBD2. Germline V gene data show CDR1 as SGHDT and CDR2 as YYEEEE. Germline trimming cut 3 bases from V and 7 bases from J; bases unmatched to any gene: 5. The CDR3 has 14 amino acids. CDR3: CASSSLAGKNEQFF. The CDR3 region has the DNA TGTGCCAGCAGCTCCCTAGCGGGAAAAAATGAGCAGTTCTTC.

The chain has TRBV7-2 and TRBJ2-7, with 9 bases matching TRBD1. The CDR3 is 14 residues long. The J segment lost 5 bases and the V segment lost 4 bases, leaving 6 bases of the junction unmatched. Germline V gene data show CDR1 as SGHTA and CDR2 as FQGNSA. The CDR3 DNA reads TGTGCCAGCAGCTCCGGGACAGGGTTCAACGAGCAGTACTTC. This gives the protein CASSSGTGFNEQYF.

This sequence joins TRBV10-2 and TRBJ2-7; D ambiguous. Germline CDR1 and CDR2: WSHSY and SAAADI. The CDR3 sequence is 13 residues long. V lost 8 bases, J lost 5 bases, and 16 bases lay in between. CDR3 coding DNA: TGCGCCAGCTCCCCTCAGGCCCTCAACGAGCAGTACTTC. It translates to CASSPQALNEQYF.

This sequence joins TRBV19 and TRBJ1-1, with a tentative D call TRBD1 (6 bases). The germline V gene encodes CDR1 LNHDA and CDR2 SQIVND (reference sequence). This CDR3 has 13 amino acids. Deletions cut 5 bases from V and 7 bases from J, with 14 bases between. CDR3 DNA sequence: TGTGCCAGTAGTCCTTACAGGGATCATGAAGCTTTCTTT. This encodes CASSPYRDHEAFF.